Included here is one T cell receptor beta chain sequence, with context. Its antigen remains unidentified. The entry originates in a study of tumor and adjacent non-tumor tissue in lung cancer. On the study more broadly: The patients, around 10 men and 5 women, were about 31 to 85 with stage I to III disease. Broader study findings: Normal lung showed higher cumulative top 100 clone frequency than tumor.

TCRbeta libraries were built with three rounds of nested PCR, modified from ARM-PCR. TCRdb processed the multiplex PCR reads anew with MiXCR; each CDR3 protein has one entry. The profile shows some 93,000 distinct CDR3 sequences, about 72% of them singletons. Germline lookup yields CDR1 MGHRA and CDR2 YSYEKL. The CDR3 has 15 residues. The template was RNA from unsorted bulk tissue. Sequencing was carried out using lung tumor tissue. This sequence originates from a man aged 60 to 69 with non-small cell lung cancer. V usage is TRBV4-1 and J usage is TRBJ1-5, with D possibly being TRBD1 (5 bases). The CDR3 loop is CISSQDQGSNQPQHF. The CDR3 bases are TGCATCAGCAGCCAAGATCAGGGATCAAATCAGCCCCAGCATTTT.